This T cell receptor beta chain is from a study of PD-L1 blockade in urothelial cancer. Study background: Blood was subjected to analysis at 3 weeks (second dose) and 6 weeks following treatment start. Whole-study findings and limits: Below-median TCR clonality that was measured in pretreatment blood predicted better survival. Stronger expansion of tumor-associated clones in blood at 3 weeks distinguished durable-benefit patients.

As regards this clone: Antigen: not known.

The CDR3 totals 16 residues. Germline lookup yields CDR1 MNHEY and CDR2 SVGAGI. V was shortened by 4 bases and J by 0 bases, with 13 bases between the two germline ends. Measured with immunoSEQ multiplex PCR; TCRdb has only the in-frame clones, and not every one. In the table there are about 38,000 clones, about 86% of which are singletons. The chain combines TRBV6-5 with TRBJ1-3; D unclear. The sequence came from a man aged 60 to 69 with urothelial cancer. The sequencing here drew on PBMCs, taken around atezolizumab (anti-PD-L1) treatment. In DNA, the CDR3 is TGTGCCAGCAGTTCGCCCCATACAGACTCTGGAAACACCATATATTTT. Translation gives CASSSPHTDSGNTIYF.